Listed here are 2 T cell receptor beta chains from one sample, sequenced in a study of T cells in Graves' hyperthyroidism and ophthalmopathy (dated by TCRdb to about 2019). Library creation used multiplex PCR. Sequencer: Illumina HiSeq 2000. Amplification of TCR beta CDR3 regions was carried out from RNA transcripts. A first-round RT-PCR of the TCR CDR3 used the HTBI primer set with the Qiagen OneStep RT-PCR kit. TCRdb redid the processing of the public reads, applying fastp at Q25 and MiXCR, and retained in-frame beta chains. One record per CDR3 amino acid sequence lists the most common genes and DNA. This sample is represented by some 720,000 distinct CDR3 sequences; roughly 15% of them were singletons. Clones ranked in the top ten supply approximately 8% of the sample. Sequencing input: blood. These receptors were taken from a man younger than 30 with Graves' hyperthyroidism.

This clonotype was observed a few times. V gene TRBV4-1 combines with J gene TRBJ1-5; a possible D gene is TRBD1 (5 bases). Germline V gene lookup returns CDR1 MGHRA and CDR2 YSYEKL. V was shortened by 1 base and J by 2 bases, with 9 bases between the two germline ends. The CDR3 is 15 residues long. This chain's CDR3 is CASSQVRGGNQPQHF. For the CDR3, the DNA is TGCGCCAGCAGCCAAGTCCGGGGCGGCAATCAGCCCCAGCATTTT.

This clonotype was picked up many times. The chain links TRBV30 to TRBJ2-7; 10 bases align to TRBD1. Germline CDR1 GTSNPN, CDR2 SVGIG (reference sequence). The CDR3 contains 14 residues. V dropped 3 bases and J dropped 1; count of bases not matched to a gene: 3. The CDR3 here is CAWRRTGGSYEQYF. In nucleotides, the CDR3 is TGTGCCTGGAGAAGGACAGGGGGATCCTACGAGCAGTACTTC. Combining the CDR3 with reference TRBV30 and TRBJ2-7 gives the whole variable domain SQTIHQWPATLVQPVGSPLSLECTVEGTSNPNLYWYRQAAGRGLQLLFYSVGIGQISSEVPQNLSASRPQDRQFILSSKKLLLSDSGFYLCAWRRTGGSYEQYFGPGTRLTVT.